This T cell receptor beta chain was sequenced during a study of blood T cell repertoires in COVID-19. Data came from immunoSEQ multiplex PCR; TCRdb stores just in-frame clones and leaves some out. The sample consists of 130,000 to 150,000 clones, roughly 77% of them appearing once. Sample: peripheral blood. This receptor was identified in a woman aged 70 to 79 with COVID-19, enrolled during active disease.

The CDR3 DNA is TGTGCCAGCAGTTTATCCGGTCTGTGGGACAGGGGTTACGAGCAGTACTTC. It codes for CASSLSGLWDRGYEQYF. The rearrangement joins TRBV27 to TRBJ2-7; 10 bases are a match to TRBD1. V was pared by 0 bases and J by 4 bases, with 9 bases of the junction left unmatched. Germline CDR1 MNHEY, CDR2 SMNVEV (reference sequence). The CDR3 is made up of 17 amino acids.